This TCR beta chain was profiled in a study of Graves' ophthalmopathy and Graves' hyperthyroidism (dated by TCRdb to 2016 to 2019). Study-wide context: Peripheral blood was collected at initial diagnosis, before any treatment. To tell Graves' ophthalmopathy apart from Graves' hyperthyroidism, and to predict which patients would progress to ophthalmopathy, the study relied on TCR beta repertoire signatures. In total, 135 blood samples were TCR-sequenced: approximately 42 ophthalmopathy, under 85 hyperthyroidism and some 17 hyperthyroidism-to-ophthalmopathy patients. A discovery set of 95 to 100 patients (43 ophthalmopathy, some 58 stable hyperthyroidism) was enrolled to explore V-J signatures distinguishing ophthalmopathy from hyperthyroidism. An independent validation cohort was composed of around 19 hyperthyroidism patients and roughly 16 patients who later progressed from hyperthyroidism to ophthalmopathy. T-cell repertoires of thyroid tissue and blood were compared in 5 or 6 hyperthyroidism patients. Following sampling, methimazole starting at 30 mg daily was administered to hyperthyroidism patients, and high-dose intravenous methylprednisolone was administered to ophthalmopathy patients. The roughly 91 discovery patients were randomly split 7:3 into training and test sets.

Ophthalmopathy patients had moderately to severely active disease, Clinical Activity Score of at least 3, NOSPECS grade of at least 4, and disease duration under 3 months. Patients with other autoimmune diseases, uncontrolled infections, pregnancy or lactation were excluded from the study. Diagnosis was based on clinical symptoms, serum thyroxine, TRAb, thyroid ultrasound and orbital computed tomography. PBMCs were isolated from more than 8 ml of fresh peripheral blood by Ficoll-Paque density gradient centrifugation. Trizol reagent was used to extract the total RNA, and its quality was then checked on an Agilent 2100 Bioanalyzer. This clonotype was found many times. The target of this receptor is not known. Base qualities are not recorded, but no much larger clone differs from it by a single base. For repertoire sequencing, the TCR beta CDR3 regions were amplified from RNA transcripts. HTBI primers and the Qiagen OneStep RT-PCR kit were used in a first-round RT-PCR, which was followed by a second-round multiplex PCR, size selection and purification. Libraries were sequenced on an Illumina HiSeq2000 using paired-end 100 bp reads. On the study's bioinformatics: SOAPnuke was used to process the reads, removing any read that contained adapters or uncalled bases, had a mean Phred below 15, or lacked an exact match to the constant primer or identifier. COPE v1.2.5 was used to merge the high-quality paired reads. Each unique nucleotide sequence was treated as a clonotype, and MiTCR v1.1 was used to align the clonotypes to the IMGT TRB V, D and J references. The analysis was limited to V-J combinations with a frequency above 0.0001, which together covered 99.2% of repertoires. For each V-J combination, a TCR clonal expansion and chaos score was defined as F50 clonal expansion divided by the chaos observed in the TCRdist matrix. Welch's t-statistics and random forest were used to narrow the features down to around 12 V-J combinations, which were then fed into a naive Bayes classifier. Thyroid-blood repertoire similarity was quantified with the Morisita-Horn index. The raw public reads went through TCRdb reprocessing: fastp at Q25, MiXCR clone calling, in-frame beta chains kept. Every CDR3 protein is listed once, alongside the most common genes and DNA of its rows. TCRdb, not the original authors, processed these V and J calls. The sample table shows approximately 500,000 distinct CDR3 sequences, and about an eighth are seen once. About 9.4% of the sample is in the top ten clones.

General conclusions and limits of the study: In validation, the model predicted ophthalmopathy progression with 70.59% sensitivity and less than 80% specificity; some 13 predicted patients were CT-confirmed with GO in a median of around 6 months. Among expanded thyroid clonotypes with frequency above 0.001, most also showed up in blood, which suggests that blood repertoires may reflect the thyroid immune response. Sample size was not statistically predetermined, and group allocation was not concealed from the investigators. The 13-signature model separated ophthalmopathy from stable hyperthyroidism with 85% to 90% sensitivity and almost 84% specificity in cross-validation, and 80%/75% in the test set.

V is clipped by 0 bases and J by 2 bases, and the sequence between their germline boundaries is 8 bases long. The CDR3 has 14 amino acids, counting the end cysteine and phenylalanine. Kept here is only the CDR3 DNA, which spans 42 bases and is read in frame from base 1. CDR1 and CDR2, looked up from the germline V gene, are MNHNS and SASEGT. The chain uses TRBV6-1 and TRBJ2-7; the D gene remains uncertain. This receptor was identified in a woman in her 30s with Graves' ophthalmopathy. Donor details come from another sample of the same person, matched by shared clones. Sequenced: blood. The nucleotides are TGTGCCAGCAGTGAAGCGTACGAGGCCTACGAGCAGTACTTC. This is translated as CASSEAYEAYEQYF.